This passage covers 23 T cell receptor beta chains from one sample sequenced in a study of regulatory T cells in long-lasting Graves disease. In building TCR beta libraries, iRepertoire HTBI primers were used together with Arm-PCR of CDR3 regions. Each CDR3 protein is one row after TCRdb ran MiXCR on the multiplex PCR reads. Of 390,000 or so distinct CDR3 sequences listed, roughly 25% are singletons. Time point specified: persistent/refractory GD, antithyroid drugs over 5 years with positive TRAb. Researchers made the TCR library from RNA that was extracted from PBMCs. The source was peripheral blood mononuclear cells (PBMCs), collected when the disease was refractory, from a patient treated with antithyroid drugs. The receptors here all came from a woman aged 40 to 50 with Graves disease.

This clonotype was detected ten times or more. The chain joins TRBV6-1 to TRBJ2-7; 9 bases map to TRBD1. The germline CDR1 and CDR2 sequences are MNHNS and SASEGT. Trimming at V came to 6 bases and at J to 3 bases, leaving 3 bases not matched to a gene. This CDR3 comprises 13 residues. The CDR3 bases are TGTGCCAGCAGGGACAGGGGTGGCTACGAGCAGTACTTC. It specifies CASRDRGGYEQYF.

This clonotype has more than one count but fewer than ten. The chain carries TRBV7-2 and TRBJ2-1, with D uncertain. CDR3 length: 15 amino acids. Trimming removed 2 bases from V and 5 bases from J, with 13 bases in between. Germline CDR1 and CDR2: SGHTA and FQGNSA. For the CDR3, the DNA is TGTGCCAGCAGCTTATTTCTAGAAGGCCACAATGAGCAGTTCTTC. Its protein is CASSLFLEGHNEQFF.

This clonotype appeared a few times. V gene TRBV7-9 combines with J gene TRBJ2-3; 8 bases agree with TRBD1. V lost 5 bases and J lost 1; bases outside the gene matches: 8. Germline CDR1 reads SEHNR; CDR2 reads FQNEAQ (reference sequence). CDR3 length equals 16 residues. The CDR3, as DNA: TGTGCCAGCAGCCCCACGGGACAGGACCGCACAGATACGCAGTATTTT. It yields the protein CASSPTGQDRTDTQYF.

V is TRBV7-9 and J is TRBJ2-1; 15 bases match TRBD2. Unmatched junction bases numbered 6, after V lost 6 bases and J lost 0 bases. The CDR3 runs to 18 residues. The V gene's germline CDR1 is SEHNR and CDR2 FQNEAQ (reference sequence). CDR3 protein: CASRPGLAGGSSYNEQFF. CDR3 DNA: TGTGCCAGCAGGCCGGGACTAGCGGGAGGAAGCTCCTACAATGAGCAGTTCTTC.

There are many counts of this clonotype. The rearrangement joins TRBV5-1 to TRBJ2-4; possibly TRBD1 for D (5 bases). The V gene lost 2 bases and the J gene lost 5 bases, with 14 bases spanning the gap. CDR3 length: 15 amino acids. Germline CDR1 reads SGHRS; CDR2 reads YFSETQ. CDR3 in amino acids: CASSFVQGIENIQYF. The CDR3 DNA is TGCGCCAGCAGCTTTGTGCAGGGAATAGAAAACATTCAGTACTTC.

The V call is TRBV11-2, the J call TRBJ1-1; D might be TRBD1 (6 bases). Germline CDR1 is SGHAT and CDR2 is FQNNGV. CDR3 length: 16 residues. V was clipped by 5 bases and J by 3 bases, with 19 bases between them. The CDR3 is CASSLNIRGGYTEAFF. The CDR3 coding sequence is TGTGCCAGCAGCCTCAACATACGGGGGGGCTACACTGAAGCTTTCTTT.

This clonotype came up many times. This chain links TRBV28 with TRBJ1-5, with D perhaps TRBD1 (5 bases). V was clipped by 10 bases and J by 4 bases, with 14 bases between them. Per germline, CDR1 MDHEN and CDR2 SYDVKM. The CDR3 runs 13 residues. This CDR3 is CATHRDLNQPQHF. CDR3 nucleotide sequence: TGTGCCACCCATCGGGACCTTAATCAGCCCCAGCATTTT.

The V and J genes are TRBV5-1 and TRBJ2-3; no clear D. Between the trimmed V and J ends, which lost 1 base and 1 base, there was a span of 7 bases. Germline CDR1 is SGHRS and CDR2 is YFSETQ. The CDR3 contains 14 residues. CDR3 bases: TGCGCCAGCAGCTTGTTCGCCGGCACAGATACGCAGTATTTT. Protein sequence: CASSLFAGTDTQYF. Full variable domain (missing parts from reference TRBV5-1 and TRBJ2-3): KAGVTQTPRYLIKTRGQQVTLSCSPISGHRSVSWYQQTPGQGLQFLFEYFSETQRNKGNFPGRFSGRQFSNSRSEMNVSTLELGDSALYLCASSLFAGTDTQYFGPGTRLTVL.

The rearrangement joins TRBV19 to TRBJ2-7; possible D gene TRBD2, 6 bases. Germline lookup yields CDR1 LNHDA and CDR2 SQIVND (reference sequence). Trimming stripped 8 bases from V and 0 bases from J, with 11 bases between. The CDR3 runs 13 residues. The CDR3 DNA reads as TGTGCCAGTGCCGTCGGGAGCTCCTACGAGCAGTACTTC. It codes for CASAVGSSYEQYF.

V gene TRBV4-1 combines with J gene TRBJ2-5; TRBD2 agrees at 8 bases. V was clipped by 0 bases and J by 3 bases; unmatched bases: 6. Germline CDR1 reads MGHRA; CDR2 reads YSYEKL. The CDR3 loop spans 16 amino acids. The CDR3 spells CASSQDSGGRKETQYF. The CDR3 DNA reads as TGCGCCAGCAGCCAAGATTCGGGGGGGAGGAAAGAGACCCAGTACTTC.

The rearrangement joins TRBV7-9 to TRBJ2-7; D gene ambiguous. Between the trimmed V and J ends, which lost 2 bases and 0 bases, there was a span of 11 bases. Germline CDR1 is SEHNR and CDR2 is FQNEAQ (reference sequence). The CDR3 has 15 residues. CDR3 region: CASSLKRESSYEQYF. In nucleotides, the CDR3 is TGTGCCAGCAGCTTAAAGAGAGAGAGCTCCTACGAGCAGTACTTC.

The rearrangement links TRBV4-1 to TRBJ1-2; unclear D gene. This CDR3 is built from 14 residues. CDR1 and CDR2 from the germline V gene are MGHRA and YSYEKL. The V and J ends lost 4 bases and 8 bases respectively, with 17 bases between them. The CDR3 spells CASSLGMGKGGYTF. Here the CDR3 DNA reads TGCGCCAGCAGCCTAGGAATGGGGAAGGGCGGCTACACCTTC.

V usage is TRBV12-3 or TRBV12-4 and J usage is TRBJ2-1, with D possibly TRBD2 on 6 matching bases. This CDR3 has 19 residues. V lost 1 base and J lost 2, with 21 bases in between. CDR3 nucleotides: TGTGCCAGCAGTTTAGGTCCCGAAGGAGGGCTAGCGACCTACAATGAGCAGTTCTTC. It specifies CASSLGPEGGLATYNEQFF.

This clonotype was seen at least ten times. The V gene is TRBV5-1, the J gene TRBJ2-2; no firm D call. V was pared by 1 base and J by 3 bases, with 10 bases between. Germline V gene sequence: CDR1 SGHRS, CDR2 YFSETQ. The CDR3 runs 15 residues. CDR3 bases: TGCGCCAGCAGCTTGTCCACACTCGACACCGGGGAGCTGTTTTTT. It is translated as CASSLSTLDTGELFF. Together with reference TRBV5-1 and TRBJ2-2, the CDR3 gives the full variable domain: KAGVTQTPRYLIKTRGQQVTLSCSPISGHRSVSWYQQTPGQGLQFLFEYFSETQRNKGNFPGRFSGRQFSNSRSEMNVSTLELGDSALYLCASSLSTLDTGELFFGEGSRLTVL.

The genes are TRBV5-1 and TRBJ2-2, with 10 nucleotides matching TRBD2. Germline V lookup: CDR1 SGHRS, CDR2 YFSETQ. V shed 0 bases, J shed 4 bases, and the junction held 3 bases outside the gene matches. The CDR3 runs 16 residues. The CDR3 reads CASSLASGSPTGELFF. CDR3 DNA sequence: TGCGCCAGCAGCTTGGCTAGCGGGAGTCCCACCGGGGAGCTGTTTTTT.

The rearrangement uses TRBV28 and TRBJ1-2, with TRBD1 as a possible D gene (6 bases). CDR3 length: 14 amino acids. Between the trimmed V and J ends, which lost 1 base and 4 bases, there was a span of 10 bases. CDR1 and CDR2 from the germline V gene are MDHEN and SYDVKM. The CDR3 DNA is TGTGCCAGCAGTTTATTACAGGGAGTCTATGGCTACACCTTC. The encoded protein is CASSLLQGVYGYTF.

As concerns this clonotype: This sequence is one base from a far larger clone and is likely a read error. The chain employs TRBV2 and TRBJ2-7, with 7 bases fitting TRBD2. Looked up from germline, CDR1 is SNHLY and CDR2 is FYNNEI. The CDR3 totals 13 residues. The CDR3 DNA reads as TGTGCCAGCAGTCTCGGGGGGACCTACGGGCAGTACTTC. Translating gives CASSLGGTYGQYF.

This clonotype was recorded many times. The V and J genes are TRBV10-3 and TRBJ2-7; TRBD1 agrees at 9 bases. There are 12 residues in the CDR3. Germline loops: CDR1 ENHRY, CDR2 SYGVKD. Trimming took 10 bases from V and 6 from J; bases not matched to a gene: 7. The chain's CDR3 is CATALTGGEQYF. CDR3 DNA sequence: TGTGCCACCGCCCTGACAGGGGGCGAGCAGTACTTC.

There are many counts of this clonotype. The rearrangement links TRBV2 to TRBJ1-2, with TRBD1 identical over 12 bases. The CDR3 consists of 15 residues. The germline V gene has CDR1 SNHLY and CDR2 FYNNEI. Trimming at V came to 7 bases and at J to 4 bases, leaving 7 bases not matched to a gene. In DNA form, the CDR3 reads TGTGCCAGCATTGGGACAGGGGGCACAAGCTATGGCTACACCTTC. Encoded protein: CASIGTGGTSYGYTF.

The table lists this clonotype with a few counts. This rearrangement joins TRBV4-1 to TRBJ1-5, with D possibly being TRBD1 (6 bases). Looked up from germline, CDR1 is MGHRA and CDR2 is YSYEKL. Between the trimmed V and J ends, which lost 2 bases and 6 bases, there was a span of 14 bases. The CDR3 runs to 15 residues. CDR3 sequence reads: CASSQLQGRSQPQHF. In DNA, the CDR3 is TGCGCCAGCAGCCAATTACAGGGTCGGAGTCAGCCCCAGCATTTT.

This chain links TRBV27 with TRBJ1-5; D is possibly TRBD1 (6 bases). V shed 3 bases and J shed 3 bases, with 9 bases lying between them. The germline CDR1 and CDR2 sequences are MNHEY and SMNVEV (reference sequence). The CDR3 has 14 amino acids. Here the CDR3 reads CASSFPGANQPQHF. The CDR3 region has the DNA TGTGCCAGCAGTTTCCCAGGGGCCAATCAGCCCCAGCATTTT.

This clonotype was found a few times. The gene calls are TRBV6-2 or TRBV6-3 and TRBJ1-3; D ambiguous. Germline lookup yields CDR1 MNHEY and CDR2 SVGEGT. V was clipped by 0 bases and J by 0 bases, with 6 bases between them. CDR3 length equals 15 residues. The CDR3: CASSYSTRSGNTIYF. DNA of the CDR3: TGTGCCAGCAGTTACTCGACCCGCTCTGGAAACACCATATATTTT.

The table lists this clonotype with many counts. The chain recombines TRBV6-5 with TRBJ1-5; 7 bases match TRBD1. Germline lookup yields CDR1 MNHEY and CDR2 SVGAGI. V trimming: 4 bases; J trimming: 2 bases; junction bases outside the gene matches: 8. The CDR3 has 16 amino acids. CDR3 in amino acids: CASSSSGQAGNQPQHF. CDR3 sequence (DNA): TGTGCCAGCAGTTCTAGCGGACAGGCCGGCAATCAGCCCCAGCATTTT.